This record covers a single T cell receptor (beta chain). Its cognate antigen is unknown. The entry originates in a study of human versus mouse CDR3 diversity and MHC coevolution. Cells were CD45RO-negative CD62L-positive naive CD4 T cells sorted from PBMCs. The CDR3 is made up of 15 amino acids. Germline V gives CDR1 SGHVS, CDR2 FNYEAQ. V lost 6 bases to trimming and J lost 2 bases; unmatched junction nucleotides: 9. Repertoires were generated with immunoSEQ multiplex PCR, while TCRdb's copy carries only in-frame clones and drops some. The sample records 45,000 to 75,000 clones, approximately 94% being singletons. Study results and limitations: Clonal inequality was lowest in most of the three human donors.

The origin of this receptor is a person in their sixties or seventies in good health. The sample consisted of naive CD4+ T cells from blood. Subset meaning: CD45RO-negative CD62L-positive naive CD4 T cells. V gene TRBV7-6 combines with J gene TRBJ2-7, with 8 nucleotides matching TRBD2. CDR3 in DNA: TGTGCCAGCAGACACACTAGCGGAGCGGCCTACGAGCAGTACTTC. Translated, it gives CASRHTSGAAYEQYF.